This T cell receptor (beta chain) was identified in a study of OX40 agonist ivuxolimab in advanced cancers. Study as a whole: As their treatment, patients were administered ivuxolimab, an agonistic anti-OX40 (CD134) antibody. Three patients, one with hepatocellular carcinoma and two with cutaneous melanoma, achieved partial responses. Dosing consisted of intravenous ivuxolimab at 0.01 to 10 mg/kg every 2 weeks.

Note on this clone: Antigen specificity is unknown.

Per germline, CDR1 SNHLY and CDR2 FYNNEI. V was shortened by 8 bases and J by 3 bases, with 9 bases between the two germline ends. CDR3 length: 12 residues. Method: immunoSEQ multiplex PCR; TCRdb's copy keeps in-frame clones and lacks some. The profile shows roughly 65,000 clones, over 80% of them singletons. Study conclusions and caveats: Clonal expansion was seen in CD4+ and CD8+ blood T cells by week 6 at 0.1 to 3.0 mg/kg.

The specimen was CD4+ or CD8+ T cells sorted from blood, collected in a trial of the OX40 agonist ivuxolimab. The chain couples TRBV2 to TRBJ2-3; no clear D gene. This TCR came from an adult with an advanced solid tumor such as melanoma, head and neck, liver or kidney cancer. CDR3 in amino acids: CASLKATDTQYF. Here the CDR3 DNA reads TGTGCCAGCTTAAAGGCGACAGATACGCAGTATTTT.